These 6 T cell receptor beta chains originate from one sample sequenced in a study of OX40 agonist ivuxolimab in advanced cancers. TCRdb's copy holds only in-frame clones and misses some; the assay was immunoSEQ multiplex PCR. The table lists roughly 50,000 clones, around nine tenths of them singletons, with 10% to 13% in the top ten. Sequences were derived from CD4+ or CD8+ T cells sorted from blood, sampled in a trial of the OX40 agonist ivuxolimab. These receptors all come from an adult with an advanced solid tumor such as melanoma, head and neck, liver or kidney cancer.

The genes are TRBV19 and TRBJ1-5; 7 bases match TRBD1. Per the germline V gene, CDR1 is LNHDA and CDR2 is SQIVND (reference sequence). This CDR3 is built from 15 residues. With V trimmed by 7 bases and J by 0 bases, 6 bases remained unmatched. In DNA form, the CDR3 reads TGTGCCAGTACCTCCCACAGGGGTAGCAATCAGCCCCAGCATTTT. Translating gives CASTSHRGSNQPQHF. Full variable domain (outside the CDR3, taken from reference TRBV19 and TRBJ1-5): DGGITQSPKYLFRKEGQNVTLSCEQNLNHDAMYWYRQDPGQGLRLIYYSQIVNDFQKGDIAEGYSVSREKKESFPLTVTSAQKNPTAFYLCASTSHRGSNQPQHFGDGTRLSIL.

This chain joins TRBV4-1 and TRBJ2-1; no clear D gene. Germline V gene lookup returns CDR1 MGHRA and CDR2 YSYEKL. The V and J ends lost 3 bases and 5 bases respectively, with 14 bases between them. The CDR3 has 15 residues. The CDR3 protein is CASSQARVVDNEQFF. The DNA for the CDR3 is TGCGCCAGCAGCCAGGCCCGGGTGGTAGACAATGAGCAGTTCTTC.

In nucleotides, the CDR3 is TGCGCCAGCAGCGTGATCGGGACTAGTGCCTACGAGCAGTACTTC. It codes for CASSVIGTSAYEQYF. The rearrangement joins TRBV5-1 to TRBJ2-7, with TRBD2 identical over 8 bases. Germline loops: CDR1 SGHRS, CDR2 YFSETQ. The CDR3 totals 15 residues. With V trimmed by 4 bases and J by 2 bases, 8 bases remained unmatched.

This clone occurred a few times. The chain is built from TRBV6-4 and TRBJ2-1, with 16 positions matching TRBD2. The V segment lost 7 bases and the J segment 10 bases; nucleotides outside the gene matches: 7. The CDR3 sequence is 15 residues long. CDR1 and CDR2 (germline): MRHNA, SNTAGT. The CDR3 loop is CASKGLAGGPGEQFF. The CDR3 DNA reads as TGTGCCAGCAAGGGACTAGCGGGAGGGCCGGGGGAGCAGTTCTTC.

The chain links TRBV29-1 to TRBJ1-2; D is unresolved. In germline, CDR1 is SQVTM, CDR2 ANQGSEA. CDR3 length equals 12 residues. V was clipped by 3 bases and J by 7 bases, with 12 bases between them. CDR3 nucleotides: TGCAGCGTTGACTTTCACGGGTTTGGCTACACCTTC. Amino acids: CSVDFHGFGYTF. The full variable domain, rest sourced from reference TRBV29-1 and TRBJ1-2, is SAVISQKPSRDICQRGTSLTIQCQVDSQVTMMFWYRQQPGQSLTLIATANQGSEATYESGFVIDKFPISRPNLTFSTLTVSNMSPEDSSIYLCSVDFHGFGYTFGSGTRLTVV.

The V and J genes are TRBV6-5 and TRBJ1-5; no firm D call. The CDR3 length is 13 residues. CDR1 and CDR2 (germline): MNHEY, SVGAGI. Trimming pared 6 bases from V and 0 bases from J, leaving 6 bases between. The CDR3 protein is CASSRDSNQPQHF. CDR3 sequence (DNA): TGTGCCAGCAGCCGTGATAGCAATCAGCCCCAGCATTTT.